The 19 T cell receptor beta chains presented below share a single source sample, sequenced in a study of cytomegalovirus exposure and HLA in healthy donors. 13 Jbeta primers and 60 Vbeta primers were used for the PCR. Data came from immunoSEQ multiplex PCR; TCRdb stores just in-frame clones and leaves some out. This sample has some 63,000 clones, with 83% found just once. The source material was PBMCs. These receptors were taken from a human donor in good health.

The rearrangement links TRBV29-1 to TRBJ2-3, with 7 bases matching TRBD2. V shed 6 bases, J shed 2 bases, and the junction held 11 bases outside the gene matches. This CDR3 contains 15 residues. The germline V gene encodes CDR1 SQVTM and CDR2 ANQGSEA. CDR3 residues: CSVQTSWGTTDTQYF. DNA of the CDR3: TGCAGCGTCCAGACTAGCTGGGGAACCACAGATACGCAGTATTTT.

The chain employs TRBV29-1 and TRBJ1-1, with D possibly being TRBD1 (6 bases). Germline assignment: CDR1 SQVTM and CDR2 ANQGSEA. V lost 8 bases, J lost 4 bases, and 17 bases lay in between. This CDR3 contains 13 residues. CDR3 protein: CSSTPDSTTEAFF. The DNA for the CDR3 is TGCAGCTCAACCCCGGACAGCACCACTGAAGCTTTCTTT.

This sequence joins TRBV5-1 and TRBJ2-2; D may be TRBD2 (6 bases). The CDR3 length is 15 residues. Trimming cost V 5 bases and J 0 bases, with 11 bases left between them. Germline-derived CDR1 and CDR2 are SGHRS and YFSETQ. CDR3 nucleotide sequence: TGCGCCAGCAGACCAGGGAGGACGAACACCGGGGAGCTGTTTTTT. It is translated as CASRPGRTNTGELFF.

The V gene is TRBV4-1, the J gene TRBJ2-7; 9 nucleotides match TRBD2. The J segment lost 0 bases and the V segment lost 1 base, leaving 4 bases of the junction unmatched. The germline CDR1 and CDR2 sequences are MGHRA and YSYEKL. This CDR3 has 16 residues. This CDR3 reads CASSQVVAGDSYEQYF. In DNA form, the CDR3 reads TGCGCCAGCAGCCAAGTAGTAGCGGGAGACTCCTACGAGCAGTACTTC.

The chain joins TRBV29-1 to TRBJ2-5, with D possibly TRBD2 on 5 matching bases. Per the germline V gene, CDR1 is SQVTM and CDR2 is ANQGSEA. The V gene lost 7 bases and the J gene lost 4 bases, with 10 bases spanning the gap. CDR3 length equals 11 residues. CDR3 sequence reads: CSGLAGETQYF. In DNA, the CDR3 is TGCAGCGGCCTAGCCGGAGAGACCCAGTACTTC.

This chain uses TRBV10-3 with TRBJ2-3, with 12 positions matching TRBD2. Germline V CDR1 and CDR2: ENHRY, SYGVKD. The CDR3 spans 15 residues. Trimming cost V 5 bases and J 5 bases; bases outside gene matches: 5. The DNA for the CDR3 is TGTGCCATCAGTAGGACTAGCGGGATTGGAGATACGCAGTATTTT. Residues: CAISRTSGIGDTQYF.

V usage is TRBV30 and J usage is TRBJ2-1; 8 bases line up with TRBD2. V gave up 2 bases and J gave up 6 bases; unmatched junction bases: 3. Germline-derived CDR1 and CDR2 are GTSNPN and SVGIG (reference sequence). This CDR3 region has 13 residues. The CDR3 coding sequence is TGTGCCTGGAGTCCCGGGACTAGCAATGAGCAGTTCTTC. Translated, it gives CAWSPGTSNEQFF. Using reference TRBV30 and TRBJ2-1 for the parts outside the CDR3, the full variable domain is SQTIHQWPATLVQPVGSPLSLECTVEGTSNPNLYWYRQAAGRGLQLLFYSVGIGQISSEVPQNLSASRPQDRQFILSSKKLLLSDSGFYLCAWSPGTSNEQFFGPGTRLTVL.

The chain carries TRBV18 and TRBJ1-4; TRBD1 might be the D (5 bases). The CDR3 length is 15 residues. With 4 bases removed from V and 6 bases from J, the gap between germline ends came to 15 bases. The germline V gene has CDR1 KGHSH and CDR2 LQKENI. For the CDR3, the DNA is TGTGCCAGCTCACTAAACCAAGGGGCTGATGAAAAACTGTTTTTT. It translates to CASSLNQGADEKLFF.

This clone was counted a few times. The chain carries TRBV4-1 and TRBJ1-6; TRBD1 is a possible D gene (6 bases). In germline, CDR1 is MGHRA, CDR2 YSYEKL. The CDR3 is 15 residues long. Between the trimmed V and J ends, which lost 1 base and 10 bases, there was a span of 14 bases. CDR3 nucleotides: TGCGCCAGCAGCCAAGTTTTGGGGGGGCGGTCACCCCTCCACTTT. It encodes CASSQVLGGRSPLHF.

This CDR3 is CASSPRGPPETQYF. Written as DNA, the CDR3 is TGTGCCAGCAGCCCCAGGGGGCCCCCAGAGACCCAGTACTTC. The V gene is TRBV7-9, the J gene TRBJ2-5; 8 bases line up with TRBD1. Looked up from germline, CDR1 is SEHNR and CDR2 is FQNEAQ (reference sequence). The CDR3 loop spans 14 amino acids. Unmatched junction bases numbered 6, after V lost 5 bases and J lost 4 bases. The variable domain in full, completed from reference TRBV7-9 and TRBJ2-5, reads DTGVSQNPRHKITKRGQNVTFRCDPISEHNRLYWYRQTLGQGPEFLTYFQNEAQLEKSRLLSDRFSAERPKGSFSTLEIQRTEQGDSAMYLCASSPRGPPETQYFGPGTRLLVL.

The rearrangement links TRBV30 to TRBJ1-1; TRBD1 might be the D (6 bases). This CDR3 is 15 amino acids long. Germline CDR1 is GTSNPN and CDR2 is SVGIG (reference sequence). V gave up 4 bases and J gave up 1 base, with 16 bases separating them. The CDR3 spells CAWKGDIWQNTEAFF. The CDR3 bases are TGTGCCTGGAAGGGGGACATCTGGCAGAACACTGAAGCTTTCTTT.

The chain couples TRBV7-3 to TRBJ2-2; the D gene is possibly TRBD2 (5 bases). Germline V lookup: CDR1 SGHTA, CDR2 FQGTGA. This CDR3 contains 17 residues. Trimming stripped 1 base from V and 6 bases from J, with 18 bases between. The CDR3 region is CASSLMRDSVKAGELFF. The CDR3 region has the DNA TGTGCCAGCAGCTTAATGAGGGATAGCGTGAAGGCCGGGGAGCTGTTTTTT.

This clone turned up a few times. This chain links TRBV7-2 with TRBJ2-4, with D maybe TRBD2 (6 bases). V was shortened by 1 base and J by 7 bases, with 17 bases between the two germline ends. Germline V gene data show CDR1 as SGHTA and CDR2 as FQGNSA. CDR3 length equals 16 residues. CDR3 loop: CASSLGPGGGVNIQYF. DNA of the CDR3: TGTGCCAGCAGCTTAGGCCCCGGGGGTGGAGTGAACATTCAGTACTTC.

The chain carries TRBV6-4 and TRBJ2-3; D unclear. CDR3 length: 14 amino acids. Germline V CDR1 and CDR2: MRHNA, SNTAGT. V was shortened by 6 bases and J by 1 base, with 11 bases between the two germline ends. The CDR3 region is CASSLDFGTDTQYF. CDR3 bases: TGTGCCAGCAGCCTCGACTTCGGCACAGATACGCAGTATTTT.

The genes are TRBV4-2 and TRBJ2-3; TRBD1 is a possible D gene (6 bases). The CDR3 sequence is 15 residues long. Germline-derived CDR1 and CDR2 are LGHNA and YNFKEQ. Trimming took off 3 bases at V and 2 bases at J, with 12 bases between the two ends. CDR3 coding DNA: TGTGCCAGCAGCCACAACCGGGACAACACAGATACGCAGTATTTT. Encoded protein: CASSHNRDNTDTQYF.

The chain combines TRBV4-3 with TRBJ2-5, with D maybe TRBD1 (5 bases). The germline V gene has CDR1 LGHNA and CDR2 YSLEER. The CDR3 sequence is 16 residues long. The ends were cut back, 0 bases at V and 4 bases at J, with 15 bases in the middle. This chain's CDR3 is CASSQDLGALGETQYF. DNA of the CDR3: TGCGCCAGCAGCCAAGATCTAGGGGCGCTGGGAGAGACCCAGTACTTC.

The chain employs TRBV4-1 and TRBJ2-7; 7 nucleotides agree with TRBD1. The CDR3 has 15 residues. Germline CDR1 reads MGHRA; CDR2 reads YSYEKL. Trimming removed 3 bases from V and 6 bases from J; junction bases left unmatched: 11. CDR3 coding DNA: TGCGCCAGCAGCCATTCTGACAGGGTGGTATCCGAGCAGTACTTC. Protein: CASSHSDRVVSEQYF.

In nucleotides, the CDR3 is TGTGCCAGTAGTATAGATCTAACGGTTAGCAATCAGCCCCAGCATTTT. It yields the protein CASSIDLTVSNQPQHF. The J gene is TRBJ1-5, the V gene TRBV19; D remains ambiguous. CDR1 is LNHDA, CDR2 SQIVND, per germline (reference sequence). The ends were cut back, 0 bases at V and 0 bases at J, with 9 bases in the middle. The CDR3 sequence is 16 residues long.

In this sample, this clone turned up a few times. This chain links TRBV11-1 with TRBJ2-5; the D gene is possibly TRBD2 (6 bases). The CDR3 totals 15 residues. The V end lost 3 bases, the J end lost 2 bases, and 13 bases lay between the germline ends. The germline gives CDR1 SGHAT, CDR2 FQDESV (reference sequence). The chain's CDR3 is CASSFTAGIQETQYF. Here the CDR3 DNA reads TGTGCCAGCAGCTTTACGGCGGGGATACAAGAGACCCAGTACTTC.